The subject of this entry is one TCR beta chain. The table lists this clone with a few counts. Its antigen remains undetermined. No much larger clone is present one base from it, and per-base qualities are unavailable. The trial excluded patients who had a history of autoimmune disease or were on systemic immunosuppression. Peripheral blood for TCR sequencing was drawn from every dose cohort at baseline, at cycle 4 day 1 and at cycle 7 day 1. Samples came from an open-label, multicenter, first-in-human phase I dose-escalation trial of ivuxolimab. Adults with locally advanced or metastatic melanoma, renal cell, hepatocellular, or head and neck squamous cell carcinoma were enrolled in the trial. Before TCR sequencing, CD4+ T cells and CD8+ T cells from peripheral blood were sorted into separate populations. The data were taken from a study of OX40 agonist ivuxolimab in advanced cancers. For context, the study as a whole: The costimulatory receptor OX40 (CD134) was targeted by ivuxolimab, a fully human IgG2 agonistic monoclonal antibody. In the dose-escalation cohort, 82.7% of patients were male, and the mean age was roughly 60 years, with a range of roughly 23 to 85. Three dose-escalation patients achieved partial responses, one with hepatocellular carcinoma and two with cutaneous melanoma. Prior anti-PD-1, anti-PD-L1 or anti-CTLA-4 therapy was permitted, and approximately 42% of dose-escalation patients had received checkpoint inhibitors. Among the roughly 54 dose-escalation patients, about 20 had hepatocellular carcinoma, roughly 15 melanoma, 9 renal cell carcinoma and 9 head and neck cancer. Intravenous ivuxolimab was administered to patients every 2 weeks at six dose levels: 0.01, 0.1, 0.3, 1.5, 3 and 10 mg/kg. The paper covers the monotherapy dose-escalation part of the phase I ivuxolimab trial, which included N of about 56 patients. The purpose of peripheral TCRbeta sequencing was to test whether ivuxolimab changed TCR sequence diversity and led to clonal T-cell expansion. Broad study findings and their caveats: After ivuxolimab, CD8+ T cells had more expanded clones than CD4+ T cells on average. Clonal expansion of both CD4+ and CD8+ blood T cells was observed from baseline to week 6 at doses 0.1 to 3.0 mg/kg. Antigen specificity was not determined for the clonally expanded peripheral T cells. Low levels of normalized T-cell clonal expansion were also seen in some patients who did not respond. Partial responders in the 0.1-3.0 mg/kg groups had among the lowest normalized peripheral clonal expansion, especially among CD8+ T cells.

According to the germline V gene, CDR1 reads SGHTA and CDR2 reads FQGNSA. The CDR3 runs 14 residues from the cysteine to the phenylalanine. This entry keeps only the CDR3 DNA: 42 bases, framed from base 1. A distance of 5 bases separates the germline ends of V and J, which lose 2 bases and 0 bases respectively. To sequence the TCRbeta CDR3 region, genomic DNA was isolated from the sorted cells. TCRbeta CDR3 regions were sequenced using the immunoSEQ Assay. TCRdb mirrors the immuneACCESS table, restricted to in-frame sequences. Some clones are absent from its copies; in checked studies, under half trace to an unresolved V gene, and the reason for the others is unknown. The sample records nearly 80,000 clones, almost 85% of which are singletons. The ten largest clones add up to approximately 25% of the sample.

The clonotype comes from an adult with an advanced solid tumor such as melanoma, head and neck, liver or kidney cancer. This sequence uses TRBV7-2 and TRBJ1-5; no D segment can be confidently identified. Material: CD4+ or CD8+ T cells sorted from blood, obtained in a trial of the OX40 agonist ivuxolimab. The CDR3 reads CASSLTVSNQPQHF. Here is the DNA: TGTGCCAGCAGCTTAACGGTTAGCAATCAGCCCCAGCATTTT.